This T cell receptor (beta chain) was recorded in a study of blood T cell repertoires in COVID-19. Sequencing was performed with immunoSEQ multiplex PCR; in TCRdb, only in-frame clones are kept and a portion is missing. The sample holds 35,000 to 45,000 clones, roughly nine tenths seen once. The ends were cut back, 3 bases at V and 0 bases at J, with 9 bases in the middle. CDR3 size: 15 residues. Germline assignment: CDR1 SGHTA and CDR2 FQGNSA. The rearrangement uses TRBV7-2 and TRBJ1-5; D may be TRBD1 (6 bases). The source is a man in his 70s with acute or convalescent COVID-19. The sequencing sample was made of peripheral blood. The CDR3 region is CASSFQGNSNQPQHF. CDR3 sequence (DNA): TGTGCCAGCAGCTTTCAGGGGAATAGCAATCAGCCCCAGCATTTT.